A single TCR beta chain is shown here with its context. Joint extraction of RNA and DNA used roughly 19-33 mg of bulk tissue that was unsorted. Collection of samples drew on five separate regions of each tumor. Synthesis of TCR beta cDNA was carried out from 450 to 500 ng total RNA with a constant-region primer. Nested multiplex PCR, run for three rounds with slightly modified ARM-PCR, yielded TCR beta libraries. Researchers ran the first two PCR rounds for approximately 10 cycles each with TRBV1-TRBV30 forward primers and a C-beta reverse primer. TCRdb independently ran MiXCR on the multiplex PCR reads; one entry per CDR3 protein. The sample contains fewer than 25,000 distinct CDR3 sequences, approximately 70% of which appear only once. The sample originates from a study of tumor-infiltrating lymphocytes in primary liver carcinoma. Turning to the study itself: The yield of productive TCRbeta reads per sample was roughly 3.5 to 7.13 million and was similar across tissue types.

Germline V CDR1 and CDR2: MNHEY, SVGAGI. There are 16 residues in the CDR3. The receptor was derived from a man aged 40-49 years with primary liver carcinoma and hepatitis B virus infection. Sequences were obtained from liver tumor tissue from sampling region 1. Regarding subset: tumor region T1, superior pole. The gene calls are TRBV6-5 and TRBJ1-3; D is uncertain. This chain's CDR3 is CVSSYSRPSSGNTIYF. Here the CDR3 DNA reads TGTGTCAGTAGTTACTCCCGCCCAAGCTCTGGAAACACCATATATTTT.